This T cell receptor (beta chain) was recorded in a study of cytomegalovirus exposure and HLA in healthy donors (dated by TCRdb to 2016 to 2017). With respect to the entire study: In an earlier analysis of roughly 500 of the donors, 250 to 350 Gb of sequence data and roughly 100 million unique TCR beta sequences from 150 million to 200 million T cells were reported. The study aimed to test whether cataloging public T cell receptors could reveal signatures of past pathogen exposure. Among 300 to 450 genotyped donors of the cohort, an average of roughly 240,000 unique TCR beta nucleotide sequences were sequenced per donor, roughly a sixth of them non-productive. A later analysis re-analyzed previously published TCR beta repertoires from 550 to 700 donors and added high-resolution HLA genotyping to study TCR occurrence patterns. Among the roughly 430 genotyped donors, around 81% belonged to the genetic ancestry cluster associated with self-reported Caucasian donors. Roughly five DR-DQ haplotypes were handled as single units for association and clustering, since linkage in the cohort was strong. In the later analysis, no new phenotypic data were used to find candidate immune exposures; instead, reliance was placed on TCR beta sequences and their occurrence across donors. HLA typing included class I and class II loci at four-digit resolution. Using immunosequencing, the study profiled T cell repertoires from fewer than 700 subjects and related those repertoires to cytomegalovirus serostatus. The number of typed donors differed by locus: about 620-640 for A, B, C, DRB1 and DQB1; roughly 510 for DQA1; around 610 for DPA1; and roughly 470 for DPB1. All discovery cohort repertoires had been generated using a single sequencing platform. Roughly 310 gigabases of sequencing data and roughly 90 million unique TCR sequences were included in an early release covering about 620 HLA-typed donors. In a later genetic analysis, genome-wide SNP genotypes for about three fifths of the roughly 670 donors were used, and that subset was treated as a discovery cohort. Along with the approximately 700-subject first cohort, a separate validation cohort of more than 90 different subjects was used. To decide whether each TCR beta V gene segment behaved as functional or pseudogenic, an earlier analysis of nearly 600 of the donors relied on high-throughput TCR beta sequencing. The study combined high-throughput TCR immunosequencing, statistical association of individual TCRs with disease status, and machine learning to predict cytomegalovirus infection status. Donor age, sex, ethnicity and CMV serostatus were compiled alongside the repertoire data. The paper as a whole reports these results and caveats: A further reported finding was that TCR beta sequences accurately predicted the HLA-A and HLA-B alleles for most subjects in the first cohort. Because counts were too low, roughly 16 rarely observed V segments, including chromosome 9 orphons, were left out of the earlier analysis of several hundred of the donors. A later analysis associated approximately 17,000 TCR beta sequences with specific HLA alleles at a false discovery rate of 0.05. The study gave a list of about 150 TCR beta chains associated with cytomegalovirus. Broadly in line with IMGT annotations, most TCR beta V segments showed up in productive rearrangements about 87% or about 30% of the time in an earlier analysis of a few hundred of the donors. Presence/absence analyses assumed roughly uniform sequencing depth across donors, an assumption that may not hold. In vitro tests confirmed that a few of the cytomegalovirus-associated TCR beta chains recognize cytomegalovirus antigens. A cluster of highly shared sequence variants was judged likely to represent a technical artifact of the sequencing pipeline. It was suggested by the authors that the approach could potentially be generalized to other disease states and immunological phenotypes. In a later analysis, the rate of TCR association differed among HLA loci, with DRB1 alleles having the most associated TCRs and HLA-C alleles having the fewest. The classifier was reported to diagnose cytomegalovirus status with high specificity and sensitivity in both the original and validation cohorts. A later analysis found that HLA-associated TCR beta chains were more clonally expanded and had lower generation probabilities than equally common non-associated chains. Compared with the roughly 720-donor mean, donors in an Asian-associated ancestry cluster had fewer N-insertions in productive TCRs, according to a later genetic analysis. An association between a missense DCLRE1C variant and V-gene and J-gene trimming of TCR beta chains was found in a later genetic analysis and replicated in an independent cohort. Strong co-occurrence of HLA alleles, especially DR and DQ, made assigning TCR associations to individual alleles difficult. Across donors, most TCR sequences were observed very rarely, whereas some public TCRs were present in many individuals. In a later analysis, most CMV-associated TCR beta chains were found to appear HLA-restricted, with HLA associations seemingly driven largely by CMV exposure. Immune exposure information for the cohort was limited to CMV serostatus. Some IMGT-functional V segments, including TRBV6-2 and TRBV6-3, could not be distinguished by the 87-base-pair reads and were therefore excluded. Because some donors lacked HLA typing at each locus, the association tests relied only on the typed subset. In a later analysis, several top co-occurrence clusters were reported to appear linked to parvovirus B19, influenza, CMV and Epstein-Barr virus. Correlated functional status among segregating V segments might reflect linkage disequilibrium, but an unknown experimental factor could not be ruled out. In this cohort, only TCR beta chains were sequenced, and detectable features were limited by the absence of alpha or paired-chain data.

Points on this clone: The clone's antigen remains unknown. No base-level quality is on record; no much larger clone is a single base apart.

Library preparation used the immunoSEQ multiplex PCR assay. For the multiplex PCR, a mixture combining 60 forward primers for TCR Vbeta segments and 13 reverse primers for TCR Jbeta segments was used. Amplification of the CDR3 region of rearranged TCR beta genes was performed with a multiplex PCR assay on genomic DNA. The Illumina HiSeq System was used to sequence the amplified TCR beta libraries as 87-base-pair reads. In the source study's methods: In a later analysis, tens of millions of unique TCR beta chains were counted across the approximately 670 repertoires, and about 9.9 million of these chains were shared by at least two donors. A nearest-neighbor algorithm error-corrected the raw reads and collapsed the reads into unique sequences, merging closely related sequences to remove PCR and sequencing errors. V, D and J gene segments were assigned by aligning CDR3 sequences to IMGT reference sequences. For a sequence to be retained, a match of at least six nucleotides was required to both a V gene segment and a J gene segment. Rearrangements were classified as productive when the CDR3 lacked stop codons and remained in frame with V and J, and all other rearrangements were classified as non-productive. CDR3 was defined by IMGT convention, running from the second conserved V-encoded cysteine to the conserved J-encoded phenylalanine. In an earlier analysis of more than 550 of the donors, sequences lacking an unambiguous match to a single V gene segment were excluded. In an earlier analysis of 587 of the donors, V segments were called functional above 56.7% productive rearrangements and were called segregating when the between-donor standard deviation exceeded 5%. A statistical classification framework was developed to diagnose cytomegalovirus status using the catalog of TCR beta chain sequences. A later analysis assigned V and J genes by comparing TCR nucleotide sequences with IMGT/GENE-DB human TR gene sequences. A later analysis assigned CDR3 sequences and most-parsimonious VDJ recombination scenarios with the TCRdist pipeline. In a later analysis, each TCR beta chain was defined by its CDR3 amino acid sequence together with its V-gene family, and reads without a unique V-gene family were excluded. To address suspected cross-contamination and a sequencing artifact, a later analysis removed roughly 580 highly shared, low-generation-probability nucleotide sequences. In a later analysis, a clonal expansion index was calculated for each public chain from normalized within-repertoire ranks of inferred template counts. In a later analysis, generation probabilities were computed with a VDJ recombination model fitted to out-of-frame rearrangements, and the resulting probabilities were checked against IGoR. In a later analysis, TCR-TCR, TCR-HLA and TCR-CMV co-occurrence was scored with hypergeometric tests, and a repertoire-size bias correction was applied to TCR pairs. A later analysis estimated false discovery rates by permuting HLA or CMV assignments 20 times. A later analysis grouped co-occurring TCRs with DBSCAN, adding TCRdist sequence similarity when clustering within HLA-allele-positive subsets. For co-occurrence clustering, repertoires with fewer than 30,000 or more than 120,000 public chains were excluded, along with roughly 5 repertoires with anomalous nucleotide sharing. The clones in this table, taken by TCRdb from immuneACCESS, are in-frame only. Not every clone is retained; where verified, under half of the shortfall comes from an unresolved V gene, and the cause of the rest is unknown. The DNA gave D and trimming, while V, J and clone size come from that table. This sample lists some 40,000 clones; approximately 81% were detected once. The ten largest account for around 3% of the sample.

The cohort was made up of roughly 670 healthy bone marrow donors. Cohort members were all nominally healthy when sampled, although unrecorded immune exposures were likely present. The donor tested CMV seronegative and was one of the 352 seronegative cohort members. Each donor provided a peripheral blood sample, and peripheral blood mononuclear cells were used for TCR beta sequencing. Genomic DNA was extracted from the blood cell samples with the Qiagen DNeasy Blood Extraction Kit. Per the germline V gene, SGHDT is the CDR1 and YYEEEE is the CDR2. Clipping removes 4 bases from V and 5 bases from J, with 8 as the unmatched junction base count. The CDR3 goes from the cysteine to the phenylalanine over 15 residues. Only the CDR3 DNA stays, 45 bases, in frame from base 1.

The chain is made from TRBV5-6 and TRBJ2-5; TRBD2 lines up with 10 middle nucleotides. This sequence originates from a man in his fifties or sixties in good health and CMV-seronegative. Sequencing input: PBMCs. The nucleotides read TGTGCCAGCAGCCCAGGGACTAGCGTTTCGGAGACCCAGTACTTC. It translates to CASSPGTSVSETQYF. This CDR3, with the reference TRBV5-6 and TRBJ2-5 proteins standing in past its ends, gives the full variable domain DAGVTQSPTHLIKTRGQQVTLRCSPKSGHDTVSWYQQALGQGPQFIFQYYEEEERQRGNFPDRFSGHQFPNYSSELNVNALLLGDSALYLCASSPGTSVSETQYFGPGTRLLVL.